A single sample is the source of the 32 T cell receptor beta chains below, sequenced in a study of T cell clones after liver transplantation (dated by TCRdb to about 2019). Libraries were prepared through the immunoSEQ multiplex PCR assay. The table comes from immuneACCESS by way of TCRdb, which keeps in-frame sequences with V and J called. Part of the clones is missing from these tables; in studies checked, under half for an unresolved V gene and the rest for unknown reasons. The sample table lists 65,000 to 90,000 clones, more than 75% of them with a count of one. Approximately 2.6% of the sample is taken by the ten largest. The time point label for this specimen denotes: pre-transplant. Specimen: CD4+ T cells from blood, collected before liver transplant. The receptor source for this set is a human donor who received a liver transplant.

This clone was seen only once. The CDR3 DNA sequence: TGTGCCAGCGGGGGGAGCGGGGAGCTGTTTTTT. Residues: CASGGSGELFF. The chain employs TRBV27 and TRBJ2-2; D possibly corresponds to TRBD2 (6 bases). The germline CDR1 and CDR2 sequences are MNHEY and SMNVEV (reference sequence). V was shortened by 8 bases and J by 7 bases, with 8 bases between the two germline ends. The CDR3 runs 11 residues.

The rearrangement joins TRBV4-1 to TRBJ2-2; TRBD1 might be the D (6 bases). The CDR3 has 17 residues. Germline V gene sequence: CDR1 MGHRA, CDR2 YSYEKL. Between the trimmed V and J ends, which lost 0 bases and 5 bases, there was a span of 16 bases. CDR3 sequence (DNA): TGCGCCAGCAGCCAAGAGGTCCAGGGGACGAGGACCGGGGAGCTGTTTTTT. It codes for CASSQEVQGTRTGELFF.

The chain employs TRBV9 and TRBJ2-3, with a weak D call TRBD1 (6 bases). V was clipped by 3 bases and J by 4 bases, with 12 bases between them. Germline assignment: CDR1 SGDLS and CDR2 YYNGEE. The CDR3 extends over 14 amino acids. In DNA, the CDR3 is TGTGCCAGCAGCGGTATTCAGGGGCCAGATACGCAGTATTTT. Protein: CASSGIQGPDTQYF.

This rearrangement joins TRBV5-8 to TRBJ1-2; a weak D match, TRBD1 (5 bases). Germline loops: CDR1 SGHTS, CDR2 YDEGEE. The CDR3 spans 16 residues. Trimming cost V 2 bases and J 4 bases, with 18 bases left between them. CDR3 DNA sequence: TGTGCCAGCAGCTTAGAAAACAGGAAACGGGGCTATGGCTACACCTTC. Translating it yields CASSLENRKRGYGYTF.

The chain uses TRBV11-2 and TRBJ1-3, with 10 bases identical to TRBD1. Trimming took 5 bases from V and 4 from J; bases not matched to a gene: 5. The CDR3 totals 15 residues. The germline V gene encodes CDR1 SGHAT and CDR2 FQNNGV. This CDR3 reads CASSPGQGPGNTIYF. In DNA, the CDR3 is TGTGCCAGCAGCCCGGGACAGGGGCCCGGAAACACCATATATTTT.

The rearrangement links TRBV18 to TRBJ1-1; TRBD1 aligns across 7 bases. The germline V gene has CDR1 KGHSH and CDR2 LQKENI. The CDR3 totals 14 residues. With V trimmed by 6 bases and J by 1 base, 5 bases remained unmatched. CDR3 amino acids: CASSLGQPNTEAFF. CDR3 nucleotides: TGTGCCAGCTCCCTGGGACAGCCGAACACTGAAGCTTTCTTT.

In this sample, this clone turned up once. This rearrangement joins TRBV19 to TRBJ2-7, with D tentatively TRBD1 or TRBD2 (5 bases each). CDR1 is LNHDA, CDR2 SQIVND, per germline (reference sequence). This CDR3 has 13 residues. V lost 5 bases and J lost 3, with 11 bases in between. The CDR3 DNA reads TGTGCCAGTAGTGCCGGGACGGTCTACGAGCAGTACTTC. This gives the protein CASSAGTVYEQYF.

The V gene is TRBV12-5, the J gene TRBJ1-1, with D unclear. This CDR3 comprises 13 residues. V was cut by 4 bases and J by 10 bases, with 16 bases left in between. The germline gives CDR1 LGHNT, CDR2 FRNRAP. The CDR3 is CASGSQGRVGAFF. The CDR3 nucleotides read TGTGCTAGTGGTTCTCAAGGGCGGGTGGGAGCTTTCTTT.

V gene TRBV7-9 combines with J gene TRBJ2-1; 11 positions match TRBD2. This CDR3 spans 18 amino acids. Germline V lookup: CDR1 SEHNR, CDR2 FQNEAQ (reference sequence). V gave up 0 bases and J gave up 0 bases; unmatched junction bases: 4. The CDR3 here is CASSLAQTSGSSYNEQFF. The CDR3 nucleotides are TGTGCCAGCAGCTTAGCGCAAACTAGCGGGAGCTCCTACAATGAGCAGTTCTTC.

This chain links TRBV6-5 with TRBJ1-5; the D gene is possibly TRBD1 (6 bases). Trimming took off 8 bases at V and 2 bases at J, with 16 bases between the two ends. The CDR3 length is 15 residues. CDR1 is MNHEY and CDR2 is SVGAGI in the germline V gene. CDR3: CASRRQVTGNQPQHF. CDR3 coding DNA: TGTGCCAGCCGTCGACAGGTCACGGGCAATCAGCCCCAGCATTTT.

This chain connects TRBV7-6 to TRBJ2-5, with D possibly matching TRBD2 (6 bases). V lost 3 bases, J lost 4 bases, and 12 bases lay in between. This CDR3 has 14 residues. The germline gives CDR1 SGHVS, CDR2 FNYEAQ. CDR3 sequence reads: CASSFIGGLETQYF. The CDR3 DNA sequence: TGTGCCAGCAGCTTTATTGGGGGGTTAGAGACCCAGTACTTC. The full variable domain, its missing parts supplied by reference TRBV7-6 and TRBJ2-5, is GAGVSQSPRYKVTKRGQDVALRCDPISGHVSLYWYRQALGQGPEFLTYFNYEAQQDKSGLPNDRFSAERPEGSISTLTIQRTEQRDSAMYRCASSFIGGLETQYFGPGTRLLVL.

The chain combines TRBV5-5 with TRBJ2-5, with 8 bases lining up with TRBD2. Germline V gene data show CDR1 as SGHKS and CDR2 as YYEKEE (reference sequence). The CDR3 is 15 amino acids. Trimming removed 0 bases from V and 4 bases from J; junction bases left unmatched: 5. CDR3 in DNA: TGTGCCAGCAGCTTGGCCGGGAGGGTAGGAGAGACCCAGTACTTC. Its protein product is CASSLAGRVGETQYF.

The V gene is TRBV5-1, the J gene TRBJ2-5; D perhaps matches TRBD1 (6 bases). Germline loops: CDR1 SGHRS, CDR2 YFSETQ. V was trimmed by 0 bases and J by 1 base, leaving 13 bases between them. This CDR3 has 16 residues. CDR3 sequence reads: CASSLVGGGSQETQYF. DNA of the CDR3: TGCGCCAGCAGCTTGGTAGGTGGGGGCAGCCAAGAGACCCAGTACTTC.

This sequence joins TRBV5-1 and TRBJ2-3, with 7 bases fitting TRBD1. Germline V gene lookup returns CDR1 SGHRS and CDR2 YFSETQ. This CDR3 is 14 amino acids long. J lost 3 bases, V lost 3 bases, and 4 bases had no gene match. CDR3 sequence (DNA): TGCGCCAGCAGCTCCCGGGGACAGACAGATACGCAGTATTTT. It yields the protein CASSSRGQTDTQYF. Filled out from reference TRBV5-1 and TRBJ2-3, the complete variable domain reads KAGVTQTPRYLIKTRGQQVTLSCSPISGHRSVSWYQQTPGQGLQFLFEYFSETQRNKGNFPGRFSGRQFSNSRSEMNVSTLELGDSALYLCASSSRGQTDTQYFGPGTRLTVL.

The chain combines TRBV28 with TRBJ2-5, with D possibly being TRBD1 (6 bases). CDR3 length equals 14 residues. Germline values: CDR1 MDHEN, CDR2 SYDVKM. V was trimmed by 3 bases and J by 6 bases, leaving 14 bases between them. CDR3: CASSFPGVGKTQYF. The CDR3 DNA sequence: TGTGCCAGCAGTTTCCCAGGGGTCGGAAAGACCCAGTACTTC.

The chain has TRBV7-9 and TRBJ2-4, with D possibly being TRBD1 (6 bases). CDR1 and CDR2 from the germline V gene are SEHNR and FQNEAQ (reference sequence). The CDR3 has 16 amino acids. V was clipped by 5 bases and J by 0 bases, with 14 bases between them. The CDR3 bases are TGTGCCAGCAGCCCCTGGTCAGGGGAAGCCAAAAACATTCAGTACTTC. Protein product: CASSPWSGEAKNIQYF.

The V call is TRBV11-3, the J call TRBJ2-7; 8 nucleotides align to TRBD1. The germline V gene encodes CDR1 SGHNT and CDR2 YENEEA. Unmatched junction bases numbered 7, after V lost 9 bases and J lost 3 bases. This CDR3 has 13 residues. CDR3: CASLGQGNYEQYF. CDR3 bases: TGTGCCAGTTTAGGACAGGGAAACTACGAGCAGTACTTC.

The chain couples TRBV5-1 to TRBJ2-3; 10 positions agree with TRBD2. V dropped 2 bases and J dropped 3; count of bases not matched to a gene: 6. Germline CDR1 and CDR2: SGHRS and YFSETQ. The CDR3 is 16 amino acids. The DNA of the CDR3 is TGCGCCAGCAGCTTCCAGCGGGAGGGCCTGACAGATACGCAGTATTTT. Encoded protein: CASSFQREGLTDTQYF.

The chain employs TRBV10-2 and TRBJ2-1; D unresolved. Germline CDR1 WSHSY, CDR2 SAAADI. The CDR3 has 15 amino acids. The V end lost 2 bases, the J end lost 7 bases, and 15 bases lay between the germline ends. CDR3 residues: CASSEALFSLNEQFF. The CDR3 coding sequence is TGCGCCAGCAGTGAGGCCCTCTTTAGTTTGAATGAGCAGTTCTTC.

V is TRBV5-6 and J is TRBJ2-5, with D maybe TRBD1 (5 bases). There are 15 residues in the CDR3. V lost 1 base to trimming and J lost 5 bases, with 15 bases between them. The V gene's germline CDR1 is SGHDT and CDR2 YYEEEE. The CDR3 DNA follows: TGTGCCAGCAGCTTGATATTGGGGCGCCGTGAGACCCAGTACTTC. This gives the protein CASSLILGRRETQYF.

This rearrangement joins TRBV5-1 to TRBJ2-2; 7 bases map to TRBD1. The CDR3 consists of 16 residues. Germline values: CDR1 SGHRS, CDR2 YFSETQ. V shed 3 bases and J 2 bases; nucleotides not matched to a gene: 7. The CDR3 sequence is CASSSGTVPNTGELFF. The CDR3 region has the DNA TGCGCCAGCAGCTCCGGGACAGTGCCTAACACCGGGGAGCTGTTTTTT.

V is TRBV9 and J is TRBJ1-1, with TRBD1 matching 8 bases. The CDR3 runs 14 residues. V dropped 3 bases and J dropped 5; count of bases not matched to a gene: 6. Germline-derived CDR1 and CDR2 are SGDLS and YYNGEE. Here the CDR3 DNA reads TGTGCCAGCAGCGCCCGGGACAGGATTACTGAAGCTTTCTTT. As protein: CASSARDRITEAFF.

V and J are TRBV27 and TRBJ1-3; TRBD1 matches at 9 bases. This CDR3 has 14 residues. Germline V gives CDR1 MNHEY, CDR2 SMNVEV (reference sequence). Trimming at V came to 6 bases and at J to 3 bases, leaving 3 bases not matched to a gene. The CDR3 DNA reads TGTGCCAGCAGCGCGGACAGGGGTGGAAACACCATATATTTT. This codes for CASSADRGGNTIYF.

The chain recombines TRBV28 with TRBJ2-7, with a weak D call TRBD2 (6 bases). The germline gives CDR1 MDHEN, CDR2 SYDVKM. The length of the CDR3 is 15 residues. V lost 7 bases and J lost 2, with 18 bases in between. CDR3 sequence: CASIPAGLRTYEQYF. The CDR3 DNA is TGTGCCAGCATCCCCGCGGGACTCCGGACCTACGAGCAGTACTTC.

The rearrangement uses TRBV5-5 and TRBJ1-2, with D possibly matching TRBD1 (6 bases). Trimming pared 7 bases from V and 2 bases from J, leaving 15 bases between. The CDR3 loop spans 14 amino acids. Germline assignment: CDR1 SGHKS and CDR2 YYEKEE (reference sequence). The CDR3 is CASQRGQENYGYTF. The CDR3 nucleotides are TGTGCCAGCCAGCGGGGGCAGGAAAACTATGGCTACACCTTC.

This chain uses TRBV28 with TRBJ1-5, with 8 bases lining up with TRBD1. Germline V gene lookup returns CDR1 MDHEN and CDR2 SYDVKM. The CDR3 spans 18 residues. The V and J ends lost 2 bases and 0 bases, in that order; junction bases with no gene match: 9. The DNA of the CDR3 is TGTGCCAGCAGTTTAGGAACAGGGGGTCCAGTTAGCAATCAGCCCCAGCATTTT. It yields the protein CASSLGTGGPVSNQPQHF.

In regard to this clone: At one end, the junction sequence differs from germline, possibly due to a read error. The chain carries TRBV2 and TRBJ2-4; D perhaps matches TRBD1 (6 bases). Germline assignment: CDR1 SNHLY and CDR2 FYNNEI. The CDR3 covers 11 residues. The CDR3 is CASSAGVPVDF. The CDR3 DNA reads TGTGCCAGCAGTGCAGGGGTACCGGTCGACTTC.

CDR3 nucleotide sequence: TGTGCCAGCAGCCAATCTCAGGCAGATACGCAGTATTTT. It yields the protein CASSQSQADTQYF. V is TRBV14 and J is TRBJ2-3; no reliable D call. Germline CDR1 is SGHDN and CDR2 is FVKESK. The CDR3 extends over 13 amino acids. Between the trimmed V and J ends, which lost 2 bases and 4 bases, there was a span of 7 bases.

J is TRBJ2-6 and V is TRBV5-1; D ambiguous. CDR1 SGHRS and CDR2 YFSETQ come from the germline V gene. CDR3 size: 14 residues. Trimming stripped 4 bases from V and 1 base from J, with 6 bases between. The CDR3, as DNA: TGCGCCAGCAGCCTTGAGTCTGGGGCCAACGTCCTGACTTTC. Translating gives CASSLESGANVLTF.

V and J are TRBV19 and TRBJ2-6; TRBD1 matches 8 bases. Per the germline V gene, CDR1 is LNHDA and CDR2 is SQIVND (reference sequence). V lost 3 bases and J lost 1; bases outside the gene matches: 5. The CDR3 runs 17 residues. CDR3 amino acids: CASSMRTGRSGANVLTF. The CDR3 nucleotides are TGTGCCAGTAGTATGCGGACAGGGCGTTCTGGGGCCAACGTCCTGACTTTC.

The chain is built from TRBV28 and TRBJ1-3, with a weak D call TRBD1 (6 bases). The CDR3 is made up of 20 amino acids. The V gene lost 5 bases and the J gene lost 0 bases, with 26 bases spanning the gap. Germline V gene lookup returns CDR1 MDHEN and CDR2 SYDVKM. The CDR3 DNA reads TGTGCCAGCAGTACCCTGAGGGACATCGGACGTTTACCCTCTGGAAACACCATATATTTT. Translation gives CASSTLRDIGRLPSGNTIYF.

The genes are TRBV7-6 and TRBJ2-5; D is ambiguous. Germline assignment: CDR1 SGHVS and CDR2 FNYEAQ. CDR3 size: 14 residues. V was pared by 0 bases and J by 1 base, with 6 bases between. DNA of the CDR3: TGTGCCAGCAGCTTAGCGGAAGCCCAAGAGACCCAGTACTTC. Translation gives CASSLAEAQETQYF.